The 6 T cell receptor beta chains presented below share a single source sample, sequenced in a study of CD4 T cell repertoires in COVID-19. Assay used: immunoSEQ multiplex PCR; TCRdb lists only in-frame clones, some missing. There are fewer than 25,000 clones in the sample; about 94% occur only once, and approximately 0.7% lies in the top ten. No culture step preceded sequencing of the ex vivo isolated memory T cells. The source was circulating follicular helper CD4+ T cells (cTfh) from blood, collected before the COVID-19 pandemic. The receptors shown here come from a human donor who had COVID-19.

The chain has TRBV7-9 and TRBJ2-5; TRBD2 might be the D (7 bases). The CDR3 is 15 residues long. V lost 5 bases and J lost 4, with 17 bases in between. Germline CDR1 SEHNR, CDR2 FQNEAQ (reference sequence). In nucleotides, the CDR3 is TGTGCCAGCAGCGAGCCGGATAGGGGGGGAGAGACCCAGTACTTC. It encodes CASSEPDRGGETQYF.

V and J are TRBV10-1 and TRBJ2-1; TRBD2 matches 10 bases. Germline trimming cut 4 bases from V and 4 bases from J; bases unmatched to any gene: 13. The CDR3 consists of 18 residues. In germline, CDR1 is WNHNN, CDR2 SYGVQD (reference sequence). Here the CDR3 DNA reads TGCGCCAGCAGTGGTACAGCGGGGGGGCCTCATCAGTACAATGAGCAGTTCTTC. This translates into CASSGTAGGPHQYNEQFF.

The chain links TRBV5-6 to TRBJ2-5, with TRBD1 matching 9 bases. After removal of 1 base from V and 4 bases from J, the junction contained 11 bases not matched to a gene. The CDR3 loop spans 17 amino acids. CDR1 is SGHDT, CDR2 YYEEEE, per germline. CDR3 protein: CASSLSGQGRVGETQYF. CDR3 bases: TGTGCCAGCAGCTTGTCGGGACAGGGAAGGGTTGGAGAGACCCAGTACTTC.

The chain is built from TRBV5-4 and TRBJ2-2; 14 positions agree with TRBD2. The ends lost 1 base at V and 0 bases at J; junction bases unmatched: 5. CDR3 size: 19 residues. Germline CDR1 is SGHNT and CDR2 is YYREEE (reference sequence). The CDR3, as DNA: TGTGCCAGCAGCTTGAGACTAGCGGGGGGGGCCGCGAACACCGGGGAGCTGTTTTTT. Translation: CASSLRLAGGAANTGELFF.

This clone was observed a handful of times. This chain connects TRBV10-3 to TRBJ2-2, with D perhaps TRBD1 (5 bases). The CDR3 loop spans 13 amino acids. V gave up 2 bases and J gave up 6 bases, with 7 bases separating them. Germline V CDR1 and CDR2: ENHRY, SYGVKD. This CDR3 reads CAISERGSGELFF. Written as DNA, the CDR3 is TGTGCCATCAGTGAGAGGGGATCCGGGGAGCTGTTTTTT.

The chain recombines TRBV27 with TRBJ1-3; perhaps TRBD1 as D (5 bases). Germline values: CDR1 MNHEY, CDR2 SMNVEV (reference sequence). This CDR3 is built from 16 residues. Trimming shortened V by 5 bases and J by 2 bases, and 16 bases separated the two germline ends. As DNA, the CDR3 is TGTGCCAGCAGTCCATATCTGTCAGGGCCTGGAAACACCATATATTTT. Its protein product is CASSPYLSGPGNTIYF.